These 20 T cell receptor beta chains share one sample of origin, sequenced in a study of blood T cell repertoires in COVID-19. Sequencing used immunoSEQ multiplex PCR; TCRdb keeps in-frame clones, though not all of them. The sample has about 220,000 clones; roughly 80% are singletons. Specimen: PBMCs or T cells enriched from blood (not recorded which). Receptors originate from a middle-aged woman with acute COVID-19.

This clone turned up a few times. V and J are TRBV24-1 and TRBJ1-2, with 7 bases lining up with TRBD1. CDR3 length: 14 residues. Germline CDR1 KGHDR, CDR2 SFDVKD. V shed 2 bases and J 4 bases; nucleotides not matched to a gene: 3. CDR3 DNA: TGTGCCACCAGTGATTCGTGGACAGGCTATGGCTACACCTTC. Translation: CATSDSWTGYGYTF.

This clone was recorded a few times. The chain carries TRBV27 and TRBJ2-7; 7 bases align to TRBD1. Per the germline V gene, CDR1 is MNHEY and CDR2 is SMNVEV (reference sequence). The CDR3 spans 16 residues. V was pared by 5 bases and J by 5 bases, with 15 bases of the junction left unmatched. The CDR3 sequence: CASSLDLPGGVNEQYF. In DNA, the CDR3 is TGTGCCAGCAGTCTAGACTTACCAGGGGGAGTAAACGAGCAGTACTTC.

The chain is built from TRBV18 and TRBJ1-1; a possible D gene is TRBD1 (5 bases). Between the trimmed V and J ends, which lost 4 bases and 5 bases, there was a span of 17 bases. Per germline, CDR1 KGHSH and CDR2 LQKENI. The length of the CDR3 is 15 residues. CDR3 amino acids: CASSLPPGGGTEAFF. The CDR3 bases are TGTGCCAGCTCACTTCCCCCGGGGGGAGGGACTGAAGCTTTCTTT.

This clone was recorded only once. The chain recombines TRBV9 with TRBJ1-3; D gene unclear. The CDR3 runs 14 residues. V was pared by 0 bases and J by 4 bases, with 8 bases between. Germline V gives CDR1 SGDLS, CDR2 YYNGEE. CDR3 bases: TGTGCCAGCAGCGTAGAGTCAGTCGGAAACACCATATATTTT. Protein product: CASSVESVGNTIYF.

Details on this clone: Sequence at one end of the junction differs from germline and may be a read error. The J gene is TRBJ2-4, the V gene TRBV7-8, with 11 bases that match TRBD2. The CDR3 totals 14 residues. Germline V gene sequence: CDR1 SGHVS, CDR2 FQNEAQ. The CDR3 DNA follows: TGTGCCAGCAGCCTAGCGGGAGGCCTCAACATTCAGTACTTC. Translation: CASSLAGGLNIQYF. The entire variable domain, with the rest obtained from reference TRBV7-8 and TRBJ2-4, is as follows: GAGVSQSPRYKVAKRGQDVALRCDPISGHVSLFWYQQALGQGPEFLTYFQNEAQLDKSGLPSDRFFAERPEGSVSTLKIQRTQQEDSAVYLCASSLAGGLNIQYFGAGTRLSVL.

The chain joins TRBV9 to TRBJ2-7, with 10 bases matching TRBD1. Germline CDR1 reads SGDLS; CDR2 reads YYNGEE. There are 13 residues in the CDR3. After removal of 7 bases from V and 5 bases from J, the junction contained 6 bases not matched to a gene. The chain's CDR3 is CASGSGQGDEQYF. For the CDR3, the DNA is TGTGCCAGCGGCTCAGGACAGGGGGACGAGCAGTACTTC.

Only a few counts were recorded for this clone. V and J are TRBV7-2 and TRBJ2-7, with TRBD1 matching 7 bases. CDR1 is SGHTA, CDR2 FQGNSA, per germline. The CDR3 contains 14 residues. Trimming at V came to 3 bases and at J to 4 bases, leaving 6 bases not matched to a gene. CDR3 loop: CASSLERGLYEQYF. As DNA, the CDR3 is TGTGCCAGCAGCTTGGAGAGGGGGCTATACGAGCAGTACTTC.

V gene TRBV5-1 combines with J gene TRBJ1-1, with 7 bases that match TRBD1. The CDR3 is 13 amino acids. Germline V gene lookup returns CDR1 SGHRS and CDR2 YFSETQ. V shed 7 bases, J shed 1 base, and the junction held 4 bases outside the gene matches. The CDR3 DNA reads TGCGCCAGCTACAGGGGCCCGAACACTGAAGCTTTCTTT. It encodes CASYRGPNTEAFF.

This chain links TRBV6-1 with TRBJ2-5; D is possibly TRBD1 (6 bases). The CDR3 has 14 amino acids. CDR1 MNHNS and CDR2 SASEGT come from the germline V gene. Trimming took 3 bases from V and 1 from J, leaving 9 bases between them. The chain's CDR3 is CASSDRDTQETQYF. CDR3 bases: TGTGCCAGCAGTGACCGGGACACCCAAGAGACCCAGTACTTC.

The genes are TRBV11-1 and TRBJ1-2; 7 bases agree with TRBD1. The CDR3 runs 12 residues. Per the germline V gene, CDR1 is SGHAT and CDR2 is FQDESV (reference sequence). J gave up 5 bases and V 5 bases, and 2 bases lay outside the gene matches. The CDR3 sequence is CASSAQGYGYTF. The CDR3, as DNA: TGTGCCAGCAGCGCACAGGGGTATGGCTACACCTTC.

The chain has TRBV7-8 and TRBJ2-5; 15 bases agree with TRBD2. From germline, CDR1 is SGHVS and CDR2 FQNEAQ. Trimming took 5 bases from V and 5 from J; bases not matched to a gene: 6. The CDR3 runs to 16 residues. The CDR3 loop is CASSRGLAGGRETQYF. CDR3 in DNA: TGTGCCAGCAGCCGAGGACTAGCGGGGGGGCGGGAGACCCAGTACTTC.

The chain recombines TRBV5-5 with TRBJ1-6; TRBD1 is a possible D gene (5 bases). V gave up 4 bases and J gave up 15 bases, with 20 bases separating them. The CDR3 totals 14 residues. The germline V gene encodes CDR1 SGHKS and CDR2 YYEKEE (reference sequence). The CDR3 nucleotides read TGTGCCAGCAGCACGGGGGTTGGGACTTCGCTCCTCCACTTT. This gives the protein CASSTGVGTSLLHF.

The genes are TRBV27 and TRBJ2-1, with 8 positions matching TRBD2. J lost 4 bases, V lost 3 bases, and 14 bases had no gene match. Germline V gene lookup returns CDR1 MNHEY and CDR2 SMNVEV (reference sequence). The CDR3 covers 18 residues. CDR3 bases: TGTGCCAGCAGTTTCGGAGAGCGGGGGCCCTTGGGTTACAATGAGCAGTTCTTC. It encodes CASSFGERGPLGYNEQFF.

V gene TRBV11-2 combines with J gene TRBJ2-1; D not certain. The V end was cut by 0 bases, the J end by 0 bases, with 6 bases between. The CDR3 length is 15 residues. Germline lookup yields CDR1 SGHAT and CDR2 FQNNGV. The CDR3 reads CASSLEVSSYNEQFF. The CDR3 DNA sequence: TGTGCCAGCAGCTTAGAGGTTAGCTCCTACAATGAGCAGTTCTTC.

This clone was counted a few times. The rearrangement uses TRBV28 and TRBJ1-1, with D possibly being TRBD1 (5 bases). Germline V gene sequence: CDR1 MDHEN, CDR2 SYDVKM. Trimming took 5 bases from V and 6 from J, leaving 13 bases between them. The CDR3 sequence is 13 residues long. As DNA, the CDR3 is TGTGCCAGCAGTCAACAGGACCGGCCTGAAGCTTTCTTT. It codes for CASSQQDRPEAFF.

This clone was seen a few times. CDR3 nucleotides: TGTGCCAGCACTGGGCGGAAGGGGGCTGCTGAAAAACTGTTTTTT. It translates to CASTGRKGAAEKLFF. The chain joins TRBV28 to TRBJ1-4, with 7 bases fitting TRBD1. V lost 7 bases and J lost 7; bases outside the gene matches: 12. The CDR3 is 15 residues long. From germline, CDR1 is MDHEN and CDR2 SYDVKM.

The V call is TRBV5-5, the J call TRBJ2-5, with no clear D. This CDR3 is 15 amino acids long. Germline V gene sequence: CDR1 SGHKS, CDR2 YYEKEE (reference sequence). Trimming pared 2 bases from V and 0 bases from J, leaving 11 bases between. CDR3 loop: CASSLRTAYQETQYF. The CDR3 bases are TGTGCCAGCAGCTTACGTACCGCGTACCAAGAGACCCAGTACTTC.

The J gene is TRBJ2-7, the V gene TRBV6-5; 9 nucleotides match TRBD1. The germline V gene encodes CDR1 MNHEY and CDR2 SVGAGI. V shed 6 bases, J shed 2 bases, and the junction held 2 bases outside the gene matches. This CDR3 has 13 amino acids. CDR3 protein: CASRGQGPYEQYF. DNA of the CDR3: TGTGCCAGCAGGGGACAGGGCCCCTACGAGCAGTACTTC.

For the CDR3, the DNA is TGCGCCAGCAGCCCGAACCCGGTCCGGACTGTATCCGGGAGGTCCGAGCAGTACTTC. This sequence encodes CASSPNPVRTVSGRSEQYF. The chain joins TRBV10-2 to TRBJ2-7; 7 bases are shared with TRBD2. CDR3 length equals 19 residues. The germline V gene encodes CDR1 WSHSY and CDR2 SAAADI. Unmatched junction bases numbered 26, after V lost 6 bases and J lost 6 bases.

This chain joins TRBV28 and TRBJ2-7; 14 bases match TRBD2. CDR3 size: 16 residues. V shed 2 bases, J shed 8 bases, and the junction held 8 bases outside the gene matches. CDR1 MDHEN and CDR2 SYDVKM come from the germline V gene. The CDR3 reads CASSLAGTSGRGKQYF. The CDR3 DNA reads TGTGCCAGCAGTTTAGCCGGGACTAGCGGGAGAGGGAAGCAGTACTTC.